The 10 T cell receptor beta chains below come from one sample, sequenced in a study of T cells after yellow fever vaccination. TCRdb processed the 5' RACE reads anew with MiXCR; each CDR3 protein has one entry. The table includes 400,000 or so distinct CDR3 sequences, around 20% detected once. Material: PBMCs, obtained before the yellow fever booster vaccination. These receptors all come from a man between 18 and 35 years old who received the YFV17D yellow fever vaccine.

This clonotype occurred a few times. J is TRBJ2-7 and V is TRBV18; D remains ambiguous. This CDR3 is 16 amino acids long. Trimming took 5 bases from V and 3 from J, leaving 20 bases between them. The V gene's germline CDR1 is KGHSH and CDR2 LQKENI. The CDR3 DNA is TGTGCCAGCTCAGTAGCAGGCATCCTCACCCACTACGAGCAGTACGTC. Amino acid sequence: CASSVAGILTHYEQYV.

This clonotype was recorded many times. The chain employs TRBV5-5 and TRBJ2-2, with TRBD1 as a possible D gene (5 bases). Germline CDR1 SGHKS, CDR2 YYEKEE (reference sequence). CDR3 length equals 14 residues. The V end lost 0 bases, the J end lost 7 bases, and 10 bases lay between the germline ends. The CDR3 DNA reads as TGTGCCAGCAGCTTGGGACAGCTGGTCGGGGAGCTGTTTTTT. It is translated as CASSLGQLVGELFF.

The CDR3 coding sequence is TGCGCCAGCAGCCTCAGCGGGGGGCAGACCGGGGAGCTGTTTTTT. Its protein is CASSLSGGQTGELFF. This rearrangement joins TRBV5-1 to TRBJ2-2; 9 nucleotides match TRBD2. The CDR3 sequence is 15 residues long. Trimming at V came to 4 bases and at J to 5 bases, leaving 6 bases not matched to a gene. The germline V gene has CDR1 SGHRS and CDR2 YFSETQ. The full variable domain, its missing parts supplied by reference TRBV5-1 and TRBJ2-2, is KAGVTQTPRYLIKTRGQQVTLSCSPISGHRSVSWYQQTPGQGLQFLFEYFSETQRNKGNFPGRFSGRQFSNSRSEMNVSTLELGDSALYLCASSLSGGQTGELFFGEGSRLTVL.

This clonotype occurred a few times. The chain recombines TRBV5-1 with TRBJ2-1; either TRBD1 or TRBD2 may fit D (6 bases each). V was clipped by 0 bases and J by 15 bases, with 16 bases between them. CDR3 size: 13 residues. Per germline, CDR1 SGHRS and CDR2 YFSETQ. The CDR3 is CASSLGRAGEAFF. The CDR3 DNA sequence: TGCGCCAGCAGCTTGGGTAGGGCAGGGGAGGCGTTCTTC.

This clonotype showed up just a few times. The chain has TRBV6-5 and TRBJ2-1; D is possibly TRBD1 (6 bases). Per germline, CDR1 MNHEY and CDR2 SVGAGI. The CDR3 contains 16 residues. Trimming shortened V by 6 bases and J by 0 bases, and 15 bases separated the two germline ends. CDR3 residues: CASRGDTQSSYNEQFF. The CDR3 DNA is TGTGCCAGCAGAGGGGACACCCAGAGCTCCTACAATGAGCAGTTCTTC.

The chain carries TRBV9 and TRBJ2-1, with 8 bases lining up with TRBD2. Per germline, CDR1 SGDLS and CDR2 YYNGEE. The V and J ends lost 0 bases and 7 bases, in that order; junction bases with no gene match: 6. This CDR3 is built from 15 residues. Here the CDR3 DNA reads TGTGCCAGCAGCGTAGTCGGGGGGGCCGGGAATGAGCAGTTCTTC. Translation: CASSVVGGAGNEQFF.

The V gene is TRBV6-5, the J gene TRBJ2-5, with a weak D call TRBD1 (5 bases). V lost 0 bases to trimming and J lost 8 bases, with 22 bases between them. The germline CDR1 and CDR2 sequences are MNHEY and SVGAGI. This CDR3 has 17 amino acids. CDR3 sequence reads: CASSYSVIVLGRATQYF. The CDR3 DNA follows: TGTGCCAGCAGTTACTCGGTGATAGTCCTGGGGCGAGCCACCCAGTACTTC.

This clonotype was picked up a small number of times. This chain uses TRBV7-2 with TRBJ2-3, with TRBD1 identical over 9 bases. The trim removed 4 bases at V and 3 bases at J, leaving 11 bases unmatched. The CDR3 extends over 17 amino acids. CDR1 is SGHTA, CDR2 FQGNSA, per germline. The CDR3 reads CASSSTAGTGWTDTQYF. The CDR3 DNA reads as TGTGCCAGCAGCTCGACCGCGGGGACAGGGTGGACAGATACGCAGTATTTT.

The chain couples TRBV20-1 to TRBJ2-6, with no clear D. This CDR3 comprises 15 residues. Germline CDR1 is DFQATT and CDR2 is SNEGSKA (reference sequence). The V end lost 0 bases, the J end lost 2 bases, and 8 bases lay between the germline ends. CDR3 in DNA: TGCAGTGCTAGAGATCGGAGCGCTGGGGCCAACGTCCTGACTTTC. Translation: CSARDRSAGANVLTF.

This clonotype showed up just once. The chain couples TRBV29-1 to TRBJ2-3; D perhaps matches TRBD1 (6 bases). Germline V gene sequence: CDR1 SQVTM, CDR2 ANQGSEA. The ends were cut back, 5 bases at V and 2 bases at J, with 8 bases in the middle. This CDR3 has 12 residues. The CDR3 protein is CSVNRVTDTQYF. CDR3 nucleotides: TGCAGCGTTAACAGGGTCACAGATACGCAGTATTTT.